These 5 T cell receptor beta chains share one sample of origin, sequenced in a study of shared clonotypes between healthy human individuals. Naive-designated CD8 cells lacked CD45RO, were positively enriched for CCR7, and omitted terminally differentiated effector memory CD45RA+ cells. The data were produced by immunoSEQ multiplex PCR, yet TCRdb's version contains in-frame clones alone and is incomplete. The sample carries about 2.1 million clones, about 93% recorded once. Sample: naive CD8+ T cells from PBMCs. These receptors all stem from a man between 18 and 35 years old in good health. Some clones in this sample may be carry-over from other donors' samples.

The chain links TRBV19 to TRBJ1-2, with TRBD1 matching over 9 bases. This CDR3 has 15 amino acids. Trimming cost V 0 bases and J 4 bases; bases outside gene matches: 3. Per the germline V gene, CDR1 is LNHDA and CDR2 is SQIVND (reference sequence). The CDR3 spells CASSIDGTGFYGYTF. The CDR3 DNA reads TGTGCCAGTAGTATAGACGGGACAGGGTTCTATGGCTACACCTTC.

V usage is TRBV18 and J usage is TRBJ2-7; 8 nucleotides match TRBD1. The CDR3 contains 14 residues. CDR1 and CDR2 from the germline V gene are KGHSH and LQKENI. J gave up 5 bases and V 4 bases, and 7 bases lay outside the gene matches. The CDR3, as DNA: TGTGCCAGCTCACTGGACAGGGCGGGCGACGAGCAGTACTTC. This gives the protein CASSLDRAGDEQYF.

The chain carries TRBV27 and TRBJ2-2; 7 positions agree with TRBD2. Losses at the gene ends were 8 bases for V and 6 bases for J; bases not matched to a gene: 6. This CDR3 region has 13 residues. Germline loops: CDR1 MNHEY, CDR2 SMNVEV (reference sequence). The CDR3 DNA follows: TGTGCCAGCGGTGCGGGGGTCGCCGGGGAGCTGTTTTTT. Its protein product is CASGAGVAGELFF.

This chain links TRBV13 with TRBJ1-1, with D hard to call. The V and J ends lost 0 bases and 1 base respectively, with 6 bases between them. Germline CDR1 is PRHDT and CDR2 is FYEKMQ (reference sequence). CDR3 length: 14 amino acids. The chain's CDR3 is CASSLGWGNTEAFF. CDR3 DNA sequence: TGTGCCAGCAGCTTAGGATGGGGGAACACTGAAGCTTTCTTT.

The count of this clone is one. The CDR3 nucleotides are TGTGCCAGCACCTTGCCGCCTACTAGAGCCAATGAGCAGTTCTTC. This translates into CASTLPPTRANEQFF. The chain is built from TRBV7-9 and TRBJ2-1, with D possibly matching TRBD2 (5 bases). The CDR3 has 15 residues. Trimming took off 7 bases at V and 6 bases at J, with 19 bases between the two ends. In germline, CDR1 is SEHNR, CDR2 FQNEAQ (reference sequence).